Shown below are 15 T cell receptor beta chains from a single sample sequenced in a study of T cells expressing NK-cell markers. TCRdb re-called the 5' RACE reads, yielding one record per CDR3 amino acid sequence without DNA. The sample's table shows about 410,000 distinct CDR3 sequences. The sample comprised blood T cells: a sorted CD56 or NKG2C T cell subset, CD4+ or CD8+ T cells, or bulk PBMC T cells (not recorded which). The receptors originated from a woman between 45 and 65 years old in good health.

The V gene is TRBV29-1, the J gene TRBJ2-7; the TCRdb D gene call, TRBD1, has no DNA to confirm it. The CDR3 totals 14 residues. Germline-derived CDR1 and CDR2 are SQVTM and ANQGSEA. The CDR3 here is CSVVWPLSSYEQYF.

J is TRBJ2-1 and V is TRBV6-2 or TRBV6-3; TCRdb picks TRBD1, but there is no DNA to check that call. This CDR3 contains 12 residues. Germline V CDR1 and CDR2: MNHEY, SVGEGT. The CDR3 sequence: CASGETLNEQFF.

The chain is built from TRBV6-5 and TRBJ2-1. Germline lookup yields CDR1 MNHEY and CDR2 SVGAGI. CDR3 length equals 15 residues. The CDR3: CASSYSTSTYNEQFF.

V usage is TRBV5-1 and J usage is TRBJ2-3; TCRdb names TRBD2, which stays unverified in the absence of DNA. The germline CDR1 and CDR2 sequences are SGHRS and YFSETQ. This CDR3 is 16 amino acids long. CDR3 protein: CASSSYASGAGDTQYF.

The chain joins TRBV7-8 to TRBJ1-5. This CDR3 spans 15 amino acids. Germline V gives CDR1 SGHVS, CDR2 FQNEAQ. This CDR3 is CASSPWLGGNQPQHF. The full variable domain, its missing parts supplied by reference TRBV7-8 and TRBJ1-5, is GAGVSQSPRYKVAKRGQDVALRCDPISGHVSLFWYQQALGQGPEFLTYFQNEAQLDKSGLPSDRFFAERPEGSVSTLKIQRTQQEDSAVYLCASSPWLGGNQPQHFGDGTRLSIL.

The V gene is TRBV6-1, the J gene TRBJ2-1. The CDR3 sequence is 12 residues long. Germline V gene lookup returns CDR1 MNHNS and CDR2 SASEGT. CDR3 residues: CASEFSYNEQFF.

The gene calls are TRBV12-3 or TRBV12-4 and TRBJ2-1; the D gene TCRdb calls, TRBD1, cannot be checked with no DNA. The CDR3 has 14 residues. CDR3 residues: CASSYGQFYNEQFF.

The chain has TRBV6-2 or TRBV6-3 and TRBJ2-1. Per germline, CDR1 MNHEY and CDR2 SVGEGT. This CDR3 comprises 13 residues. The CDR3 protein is CASTSSSYNEQFF.

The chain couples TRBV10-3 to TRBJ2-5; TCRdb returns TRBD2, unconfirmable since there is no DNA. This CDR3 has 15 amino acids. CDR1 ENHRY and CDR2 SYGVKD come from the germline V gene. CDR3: CAISEMRENRETQYF.

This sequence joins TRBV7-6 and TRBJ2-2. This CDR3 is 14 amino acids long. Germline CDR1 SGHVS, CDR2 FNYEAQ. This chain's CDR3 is CASSLAAGPGELFF.

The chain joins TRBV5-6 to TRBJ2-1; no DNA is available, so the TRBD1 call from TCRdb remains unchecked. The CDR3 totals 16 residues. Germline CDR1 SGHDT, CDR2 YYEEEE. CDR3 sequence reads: CASSSRDRQVYNEQFF. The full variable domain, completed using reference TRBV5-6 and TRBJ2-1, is DAGVTQSPTHLIKTRGQQVTLRCSPKSGHDTVSWYQQALGQGPQFIFQYYEEEERQRGNFPDRFSGHQFPNYSSELNVNALLLGDSALYLCASSSRDRQVYNEQFFGPGTRLTVL.

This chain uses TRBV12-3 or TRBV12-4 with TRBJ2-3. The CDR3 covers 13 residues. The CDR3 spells CASSWMSGDTQYF.

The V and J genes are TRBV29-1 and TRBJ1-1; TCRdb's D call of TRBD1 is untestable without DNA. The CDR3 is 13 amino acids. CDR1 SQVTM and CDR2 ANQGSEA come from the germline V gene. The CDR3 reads CSVFRTANTEAFF.

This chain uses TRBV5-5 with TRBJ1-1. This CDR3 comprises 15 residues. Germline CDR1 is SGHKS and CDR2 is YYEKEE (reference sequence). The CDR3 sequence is CASSSLTSGNTEAFF.

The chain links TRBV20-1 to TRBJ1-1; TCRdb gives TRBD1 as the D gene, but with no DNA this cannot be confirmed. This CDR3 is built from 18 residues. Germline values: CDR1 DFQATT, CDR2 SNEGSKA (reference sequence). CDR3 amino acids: CSARVPFGAGGLNTEAFF.